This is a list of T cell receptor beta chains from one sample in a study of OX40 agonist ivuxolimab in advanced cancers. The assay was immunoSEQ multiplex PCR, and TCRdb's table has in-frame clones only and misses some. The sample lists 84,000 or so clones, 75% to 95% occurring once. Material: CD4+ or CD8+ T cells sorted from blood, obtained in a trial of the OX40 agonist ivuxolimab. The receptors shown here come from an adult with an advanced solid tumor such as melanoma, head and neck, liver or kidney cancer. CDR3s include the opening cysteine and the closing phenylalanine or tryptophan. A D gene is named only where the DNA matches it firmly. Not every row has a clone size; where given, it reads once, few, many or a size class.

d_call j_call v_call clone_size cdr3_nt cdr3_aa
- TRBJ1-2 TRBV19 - TGTGCCAGTAGTATGGGGACCCATGATGGCTACACCTTC CASSMGTHDGYTF
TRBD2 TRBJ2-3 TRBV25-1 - TGTGCCAGCAGTCAAACCGGGACTAGTATGTCGTATTTT CASSQTGTSMSYF
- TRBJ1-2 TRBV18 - TGTGCCAGCTCCCCCGCGGGCCTCTATGGCTACACCTTC CASSPAGLYGYTF
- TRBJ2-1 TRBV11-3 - TGTGCCAGCAGCCCCGCGCAGCTTTACAATGAGCAGTTCTTC CASSPAQLYNEQFF
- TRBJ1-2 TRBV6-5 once TGTGCCAGCAGTCGCAGCATGGGCTATGGCTACACCTTC CASSRSMGYGYTF
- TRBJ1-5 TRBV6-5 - TGTGCCAGCAGTTACTCGAGTTCAGGGGTACAGCCCCAGCATTTT CASSYSSSGVQPQHF
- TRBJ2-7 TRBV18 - TGTGCCAGCTCGCCCGGGACTGGGAGCTACGAGCAGTACTTC CASSPGTGSYEQYF
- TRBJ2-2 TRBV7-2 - TGTGCCAGCAGCCACCGACAGGTTTGGACCGGGGAGCTGTTTTTT CASSHRQVWTGELFF
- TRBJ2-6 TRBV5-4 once TGTGCCAGCAACCCCCTCGGTTGGTCTGGGGCCAACGTCCTGACTTTC CASNPLGWSGANVLTF
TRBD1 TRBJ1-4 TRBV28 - TGTGCCAGCAGGGGACAGGGGGCTGGTAATGAAAAACTGTTTTTT CASRGQGAGNEKLFF
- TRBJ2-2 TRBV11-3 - TGTGCCAGCAGCTTACAGGGGATCGGGGAGCTGTTTTTT CASSLQGIGELFF
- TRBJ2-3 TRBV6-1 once TGTGCCAGCAGTGAAATTGGGGGTGGCCCAGATACGCAGTATTTT CASSEIGGGPDTQYF
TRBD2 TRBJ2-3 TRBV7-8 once TGTGCCAGCAGCTTCCGGTCTAGCGGGAGCACAGATACGCAGTATTTT CASSFRSSGSTDTQYF
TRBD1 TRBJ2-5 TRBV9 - TGTGCCAGCAGCGCCGGGACAGGACTCCAAGAGACCCAGTACTTC CASSAGTGLQETQYF
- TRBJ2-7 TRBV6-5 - TGTGCCAGCAGTTCAGGACTCTCCCCAACCTACGAGCAGTACTTC CASSSGLSPTYEQYF
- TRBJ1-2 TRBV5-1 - TGCGCCAGCGGGGGATTAAGTGACCAAGACGGCTACACCTTC CASGGLSDQDGYTF
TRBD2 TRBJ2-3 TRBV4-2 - TGTGCCAGCAGCCTAAGCCAGGGGGCTAGCGGGAGCGGAGATACGCAGTATTTT CASSLSQGASGSGDTQYF
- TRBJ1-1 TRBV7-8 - TGTGCCAGCAGCTTATTTTCCAGGCAGGTTCAAACTGAAGCTTTCTTT CASSLFSRQVQTEAFF
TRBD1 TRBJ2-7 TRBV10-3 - TGTGCCATCAATCCCGGGACAGCCTCCTACGAGCAGTACTTC CAINPGTASYEQYF
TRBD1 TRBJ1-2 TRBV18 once TGTGCCAGCTCACCACGGACAGGAGACTATGGCTACACCTTC CASSPRTGDYGYTF
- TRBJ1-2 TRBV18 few TGTGCCAGCTCACCAAGTGGCAGGGTCTATGGCTACACCTTC CASSPSGRVYGYTF
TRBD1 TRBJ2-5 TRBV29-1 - TGCAGCGTTGAACCGACAGGGGGGCAAGAGACCCAGTACTTC CSVEPTGGQETQYF
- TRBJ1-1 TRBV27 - TGTGCCAGCAGGCGAGCAGGGGCCACTGAAGCTTTCTTT CASRRAGATEAFF
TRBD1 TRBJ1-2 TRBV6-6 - TGTGCCAGCAGTGCAAGGGAGGGCAGGGGGGACTATGGCTACACCTTC CASSAREGRGDYGYTF
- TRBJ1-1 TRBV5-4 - TGTGCCAGCAGCTTGTCGTTGGGGGGGAACACTGAAGCTTTCTTT CASSLSLGGNTEAFF
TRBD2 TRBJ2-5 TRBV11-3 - TGTGCCAGCAGCTTCCCGGGACTAGTTGGTGAGACCCAGTACTTC CASSFPGLVGETQYF
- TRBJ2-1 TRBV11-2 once TGTGCCAGCAGCCCCCGGATCTCCCCCGGGAATGAGCAGTTCTTC CASSPRISPGNEQFF
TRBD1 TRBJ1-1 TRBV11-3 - TGTGCCAGCAGCCGGGACAGGGCGGCTGAAGCTTTCTTT CASSRDRAAEAFF
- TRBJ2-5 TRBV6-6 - TGTGCCAGCAGTTACAACCCCGGACTACAAGAGACCCAGTACTTC CASSYNPGLQETQYF
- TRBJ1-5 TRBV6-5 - TGTGCCAGCAGTTACTCGAGTGCGTTACGTTGGCATTTT CASSYSSALRWHF
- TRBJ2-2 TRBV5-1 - TGCGCCACCAGCCGGTGGGAGACAGATATCACCGGGGAGCTGTTTTTT CATSRWETDITGELFF
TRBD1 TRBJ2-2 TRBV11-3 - TGTGCCAGCAGCTTTCAGGGGGCCGGGGAGCTGTTTTTT CASSFQGAGELFF
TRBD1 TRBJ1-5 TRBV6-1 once TGTGCCAGCAGTCACCCGGGACAGGGACATCAGCCCCAGCATTTT CASSHPGQGHQPQHF
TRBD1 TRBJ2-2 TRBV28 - TGTGCCAGCAGTCCCCCCCGACAGGGGGTGCCCGGGGAGCTGTTTTTT CASSPPRQGVPGELFF
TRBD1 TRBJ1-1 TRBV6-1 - TGTGCCAGCAGTGCTCGACAGGGTTGGGCTGAAGCTTTCTTT CASSARQGWAEAFF
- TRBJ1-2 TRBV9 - TGTGCCAGCAGCGTGGGGGGGCCCACCTATGGCTACACCTTC CASSVGGPTYGYTF
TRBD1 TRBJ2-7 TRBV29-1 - TGCAGCGTGGGACAGGGGATCGACGAGCAGTACTTC CSVGQGIDEQYF
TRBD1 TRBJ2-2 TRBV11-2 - TGTGCCAGCAGCTTAGGGACAGGGCTCGGGGAGCTGTTTTTT CASSLGTGLGELFF
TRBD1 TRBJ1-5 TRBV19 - TGTGCCAGTAGGGGGGACAGGGGTATGAGTCAGCCCCAGCATTTT CASRGDRGMSQPQHF
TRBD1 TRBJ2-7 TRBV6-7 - TGTGCCAGCAGTTACTTAGGGGGCCGACTTCCCTTAGACTACGAGCAGTACTTC CASSYLGGRLPLDYEQYF
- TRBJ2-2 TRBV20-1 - TGCAGTGCTAGGCGGCGAGGGGAGCTGTTTTTT CSARRRGELFF
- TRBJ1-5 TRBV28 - TGTGCCAGCAGTTATGGCCGAGGGAGCAATCAGCCCCAGCATTTT CASSYGRGSNQPQHF
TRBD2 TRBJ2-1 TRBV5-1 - TGCGCCAGCAGCTCCGGACTTGGACTAGCGCAAAATGAGCAGTTCTTC CASSSGLGLAQNEQFF
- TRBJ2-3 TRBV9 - TGTGCCAGCACCCCAACACGTTCCATCCCAGATACGCAGTATTTT CASTPTRSIPDTQYF
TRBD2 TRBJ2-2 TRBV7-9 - TGTGCCAGCAGCTCACAGCGGGGGGGGACCACCGGGGAGCTGTTTTTT CASSSQRGGTTGELFF
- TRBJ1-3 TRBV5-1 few TGCGCCAGCAGCTTGGACTCTGGAAACACCATATATTTT CASSLDSGNTIYF
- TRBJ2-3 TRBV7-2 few TGTGCCAGCAGCTTCGGTGCACCGGATACGCAGTATTTT CASSFGAPDTQYF
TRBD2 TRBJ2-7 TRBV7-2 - TGTGCCAGCAGCTTAGGACCGACTAGCGGGTACTACGAGCAGTACTTC CASSLGPTSGYYEQYF
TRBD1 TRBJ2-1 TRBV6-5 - TGTGCCAGCAGTTATTACGGGACAGGAGCGAACAATGAGCAGTTCTTC CASSYYGTGANNEQFF
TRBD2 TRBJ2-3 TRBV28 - TGTGCCAGCAGTTTTCAGAGCGGGGGGGCCGCGGATACGCAGTATTTT CASSFQSGGAADTQYF
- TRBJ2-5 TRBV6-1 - TGTGCCACCAACGATTACAGGGCCCAAGAGACCCAGTACTTC CATNDYRAQETQYF
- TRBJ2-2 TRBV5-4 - TGTGCCAGCAGCTTTTCTACGACCGGGGAGCTGTTTTTT CASSFSTTGELFF
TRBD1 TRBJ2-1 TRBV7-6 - TGTGCCAGCAGCTCAGGATCCGCGACAGGGAGCTCCTACAATGAGCAGTTCTTC CASSSGSATGSSYNEQFF
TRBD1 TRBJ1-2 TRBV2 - TGTGCCAGCAGTGAAACAGGGGGGTTAAACTATGGCTACACCTTC CASSETGGLNYGYTF
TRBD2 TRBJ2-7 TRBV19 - TGTGCCAGTAGTCCCGGACTAGCGGGGGGGGCCTACGAGCAGTACTTC CASSPGLAGGAYEQYF
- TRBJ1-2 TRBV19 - TGTGCCAGTAGAGACATTGGGACCAGCTACACCTTC CASRDIGTSYTF
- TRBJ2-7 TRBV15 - TGTGCCACCAGCAGAGTTCGGGTGAGGGACGAGCAGTACTTC CATSRVRVRDEQYF